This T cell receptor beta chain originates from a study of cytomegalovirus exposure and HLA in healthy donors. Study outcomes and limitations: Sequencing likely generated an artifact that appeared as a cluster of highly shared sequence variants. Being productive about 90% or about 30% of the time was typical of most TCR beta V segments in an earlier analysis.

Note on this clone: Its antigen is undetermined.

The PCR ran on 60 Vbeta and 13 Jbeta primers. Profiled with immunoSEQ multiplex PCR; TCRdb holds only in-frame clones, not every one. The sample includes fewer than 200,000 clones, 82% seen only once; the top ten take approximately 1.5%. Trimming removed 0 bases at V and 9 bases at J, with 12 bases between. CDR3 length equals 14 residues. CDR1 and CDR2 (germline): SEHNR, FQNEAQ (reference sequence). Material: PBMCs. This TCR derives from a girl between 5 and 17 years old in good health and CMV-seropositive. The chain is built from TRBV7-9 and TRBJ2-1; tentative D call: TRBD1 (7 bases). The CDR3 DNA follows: TGTGCCAGCAGCTTAGCGGTCAGGGGGGCTGAGCAGTTCTTC. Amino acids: CASSLAVRGAEQFF. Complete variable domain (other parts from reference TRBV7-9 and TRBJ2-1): DTGVSQNPRHKITKRGQNVTFRCDPISEHNRLYWYRQTLGQGPEFLTYFQNEAQLEKSRLLSDRFSAERPKGSFSTLEIQRTEQGDSAMYLCASSLAVRGAEQFFGPGTRLTVL.